The next 14 T cell receptor beta chains were all read from a single sample in a study of blood T cell repertoires in COVID-19. Measured with immunoSEQ multiplex PCR; TCRdb has only the in-frame clones, and not every one. The data contain more than 200,000 clones, approximately 86% of them singletons. The source material was PBMCs or T cells enriched from blood (not recorded which). These receptors originate from a woman between 45 and 65 years old who had recovered from COVID-19.

This clone was detected once. V and J are TRBV18 and TRBJ2-1, with 8 bases identical to TRBD1. The V gene's germline CDR1 is KGHSH and CDR2 LQKENI. The V and J ends lost 3 bases and 10 bases, in that order; junction bases with no gene match: 8. CDR3 size: 14 residues. The CDR3 region is CASSPQGQGPEQFF. The CDR3 bases are TGTGCCAGCTCACCGCAAGGACAGGGCCCCGAGCAGTTCTTC.

This clone was seen more than once but under ten times. The CDR3 nucleotides are TGTGCCAGCAGTTTAAGCACAGGGTATGGCTACACCTTC. This sequence encodes CASSLSTGYGYTF. This chain links TRBV27 with TRBJ1-2; D may be TRBD1 (6 bases). CDR3 length: 13 amino acids. The V end was cut by 2 bases, the J end by 5 bases, with 9 bases between. Per the germline V gene, CDR1 is MNHEY and CDR2 is SMNVEV (reference sequence).

The chain recombines TRBV7-2 with TRBJ1-3; TRBD1 agrees at 10 bases. Germline V gene data show CDR1 as SGHTA and CDR2 as FQGNSA. V gave up 3 bases and J gave up 5 bases; unmatched junction bases: 10. The CDR3 totals 17 residues. CDR3 residues: CASSFVTGGQGRNTIYF. Here the CDR3 DNA reads TGTGCCAGCAGCTTCGTGACAGGGGGCCAAGGAAGAAACACCATATATTTT. The full variable domain, in which reference TRBV7-2 and TRBJ1-3 provide the parts outside the CDR3, is GAGVSQSPSNKVTEKGKDVELRCDPISGHTALYWYRQSLGQGLEFLIYFQGNSAPDKSGLPSDRFSAERTGGSVSTLTIQRTQQEDSAVYLCASSFVTGGQGRNTIYFGEGSWLTVV.

This sequence joins TRBV18 and TRBJ1-1; 7 bases agree with TRBD1. Germline V CDR1 and CDR2: KGHSH, LQKENI. The CDR3 sequence is 15 residues long. V shed 5 bases and J 3 bases; nucleotides not matched to a gene: 9. The CDR3 here is CASSTTGVEYTEAFF. The CDR3, as DNA: TGTGCCAGCTCAACAACAGGGGTGGAGTACACTGAAGCTTTCTTT.

The CDR3 sequence: CASSSYGGNTEAFF. The CDR3 DNA reads TGTGCCAGCAGCTCCTATGGAGGGAACACTGAAGCTTTCTTT. The V call is TRBV11-2, the J call TRBJ1-1; no firm D call. Trimming took off 4 bases at V and 1 base at J, with 10 bases between the two ends. The germline V gene encodes CDR1 SGHAT and CDR2 FQNNGV. CDR3 length: 14 residues.

The gene calls are TRBV11-2 and TRBJ2-7, with 8 bases lining up with TRBD2. Germline trimming cut 5 bases from V and 6 bases from J; bases unmatched to any gene: 9. The V gene's germline CDR1 is SGHAT and CDR2 FQNNGV. The CDR3 is 14 amino acids. The CDR3 DNA follows: TGTGCCAGCAGCGCCAACGCCGGGAGGGGCGAGCAGTACTTC. It yields the protein CASSANAGRGEQYF. The whole variable domain, remainder taken from reference TRBV11-2 and TRBJ2-7, is EAGVAQSPRYKIIEKRQSVAFWCNPISGHATLYWYQQILGQGPKLLIQFQNNGVVDDSQLPKDRFSAERLKGVDSTLKIQPAKLEDSAVYLCASSANAGRGEQYFGPGTRLTVT.

V gene TRBV30 combines with J gene TRBJ1-1; no clear D gene. Germline V gives CDR1 GTSNPN, CDR2 SVGIG (reference sequence). Deletions cut 4 bases from V and 5 bases from J, with 17 bases between. CDR3 length: 14 residues. CDR3 DNA sequence: TGTGCCTGGATGAGGGCTCGCCTGGGGACTGAAGCTTTCTTT. As protein: CAWMRARLGTEAFF. The full variable domain, its missing parts supplied by reference TRBV30 and TRBJ1-1, is SQTIHQWPATLVQPVGSPLSLECTVEGTSNPNLYWYRQAAGRGLQLLFYSVGIGQISSEVPQNLSASRPQDRQFILSSKKLLLSDSGFYLCAWMRARLGTEAFFGQGTRLTVV.

The rearrangement links TRBV6-6 to TRBJ2-5; the match to TRBD2 covers 7 bases. The CDR3 has 14 amino acids. Germline trimming cut 7 bases from V and 5 bases from J; bases unmatched to any gene: 10. Germline lookup yields CDR1 MNHNY and CDR2 SVGAGI (reference sequence). The CDR3 bases are TGTGCCAGCAATTGGAGGGAGGGCCGGGAGACCCAGTACTTC. This codes for CASNWREGRETQYF.

The chain links TRBV3-1 (or the pseudogene TRBV3-2) to TRBJ2-7; D is possibly TRBD1 (6 bases). V was clipped by 2 bases and J by 0 bases, with 8 bases between them. CDR3 size: 14 residues. CDR1 LGHDT and CDR2 YNNKEL come from the germline V gene (reference sequence). CDR3 sequence: CASSQSRGSYEQYF. Here the CDR3 DNA reads TGTGCCAGCAGCCAATCCAGGGGCTCCTACGAGCAGTACTTC.

V is TRBV3-1 (or the pseudogene TRBV3-2) and J is TRBJ2-5; TRBD2 matches at 13 bases. The germline V gene encodes CDR1 LGHDT and CDR2 YNNKEL (reference sequence). J was trimmed by 4 bases and V by 1 base; bases with no gene match: 3. This CDR3 has 16 amino acids. DNA of the CDR3: TGTGCCAGCAGCCAAGCTACTAGCGGGAGGGCAGAGACCCAGTACTTC. Translating gives CASSQATSGRAETQYF.

This chain connects TRBV2 to TRBJ1-2; TRBD1 aligns across 9 bases. V dropped 11 bases and J dropped 4; count of bases not matched to a gene: 11. Germline assignment: CDR1 SNHLY and CDR2 FYNNEI. The CDR3 is 14 amino acids. The CDR3 region is CAQFGTGIIYGYTF. The CDR3 region has the DNA TGTGCCCAATTCGGGACAGGGATTATCTATGGCTACACCTTC.

The rearrangement uses TRBV7-2 and TRBJ2-7, with D unclear. The V gene's germline CDR1 is SGHTA and CDR2 FQGNSA. This CDR3 is 11 amino acids long. Trimming removed 5 bases at V and 3 bases at J, with 5 bases between. Here the CDR3 reads CASSTVYEQYF. The CDR3 DNA reads as TGTGCCAGCAGCACGGTCTACGAGCAGTACTTC.

The table lists this clone with a few counts. The chain is built from TRBV19 and TRBJ1-4, with TRBD1 as a possible D gene (5 bases). The CDR3 is made up of 15 amino acids. CDR1 LNHDA and CDR2 SQIVND come from the germline V gene (reference sequence). Trimming removed 1 base from V and 8 bases from J, with 14 bases in between. CDR3 nucleotides: TGTGCCAGTAGTATAGCCACCGGGAGGGGCGAAAAACTGTTTTTT. This encodes CASSIATGRGEKLFF.

This CDR3 reads CASSSTGTESYEQYF. In DNA, the CDR3 is TGTGCCAGCAGTTCGACCGGGACAGAGTCCTACGAGCAGTACTTC. The rearrangement links TRBV28 to TRBJ2-7; 7 positions agree with TRBD1. J gave up 1 base and V 4 bases, and 7 bases lay outside the gene matches. Germline CDR1 MDHEN, CDR2 SYDVKM. The length of the CDR3 is 15 residues.